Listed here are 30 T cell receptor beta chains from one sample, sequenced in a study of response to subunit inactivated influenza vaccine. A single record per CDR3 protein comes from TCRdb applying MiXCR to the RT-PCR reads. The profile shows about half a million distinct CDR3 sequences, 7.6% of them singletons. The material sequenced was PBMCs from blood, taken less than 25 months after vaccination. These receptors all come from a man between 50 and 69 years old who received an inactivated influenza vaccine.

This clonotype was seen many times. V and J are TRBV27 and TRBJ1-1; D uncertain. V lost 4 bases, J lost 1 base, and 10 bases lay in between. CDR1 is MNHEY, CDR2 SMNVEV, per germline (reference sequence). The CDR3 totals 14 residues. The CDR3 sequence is CASSSQTGNTEAFF. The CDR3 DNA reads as TGTGCCAGCAGTTCCCAGACTGGGAACACTGAAGCTTTCTTT.

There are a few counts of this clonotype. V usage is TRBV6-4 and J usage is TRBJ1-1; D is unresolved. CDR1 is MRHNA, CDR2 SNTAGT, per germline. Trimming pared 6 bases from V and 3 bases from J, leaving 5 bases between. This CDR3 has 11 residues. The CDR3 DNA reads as TGTGCCAGCAGGTTCTACACTGAAGCTTTCTTT. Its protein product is CASRFYTEAFF.

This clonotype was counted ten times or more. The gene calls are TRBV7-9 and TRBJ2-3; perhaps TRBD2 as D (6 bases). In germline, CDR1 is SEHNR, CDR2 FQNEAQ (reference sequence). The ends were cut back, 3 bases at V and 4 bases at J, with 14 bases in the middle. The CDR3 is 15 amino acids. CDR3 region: CASSFAGSRADTQYF. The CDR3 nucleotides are TGTGCCAGCAGCTTTGCGGGGAGTAGAGCAGATACGCAGTATTTT.

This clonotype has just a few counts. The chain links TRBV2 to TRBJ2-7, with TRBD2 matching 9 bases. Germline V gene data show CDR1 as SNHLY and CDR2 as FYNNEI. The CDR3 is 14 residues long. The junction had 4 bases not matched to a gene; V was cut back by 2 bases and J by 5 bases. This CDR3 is CASSELAGYDEQYF. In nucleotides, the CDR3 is TGTGCCAGCAGTGAACTAGCGGGGTACGACGAGCAGTACTTC.

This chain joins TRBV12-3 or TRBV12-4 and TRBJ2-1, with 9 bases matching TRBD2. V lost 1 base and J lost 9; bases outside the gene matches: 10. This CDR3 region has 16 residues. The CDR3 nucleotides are TGTGCCAGCAGTTTAGGACCGGGACTAGCTCTCCCTGAGCAGTTCTTC. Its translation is CASSLGPGLALPEQFF.

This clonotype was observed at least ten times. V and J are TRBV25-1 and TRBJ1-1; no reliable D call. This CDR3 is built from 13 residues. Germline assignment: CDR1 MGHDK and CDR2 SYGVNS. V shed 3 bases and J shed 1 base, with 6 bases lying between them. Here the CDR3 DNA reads TGTGCCAGCAGTGAGGCGGGGAACACTGAAGCTTTCTTT. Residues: CASSEAGNTEAFF.

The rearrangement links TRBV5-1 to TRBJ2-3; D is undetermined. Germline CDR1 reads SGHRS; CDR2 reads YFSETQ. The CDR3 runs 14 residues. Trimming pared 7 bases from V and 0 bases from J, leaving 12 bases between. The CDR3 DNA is TGCGCCAGCCAACGGATGACTAGCACAGATACGCAGTATTTT. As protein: CASQRMTSTDTQYF.

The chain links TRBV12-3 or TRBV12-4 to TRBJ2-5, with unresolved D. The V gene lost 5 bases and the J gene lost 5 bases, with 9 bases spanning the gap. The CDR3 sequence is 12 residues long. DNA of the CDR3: TGTGCCAGCAGTGCCGGGCCCGAGACCCAGTACTTC. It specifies CASSAGPETQYF.

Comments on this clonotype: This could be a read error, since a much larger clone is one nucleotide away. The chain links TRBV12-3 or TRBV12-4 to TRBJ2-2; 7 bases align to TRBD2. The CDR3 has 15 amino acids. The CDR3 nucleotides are TGTGCCAGCGGTTTTGGACTAGCGAACACCGGGGAGCTGTTTTTT. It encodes CASGFGLANTGELFF.

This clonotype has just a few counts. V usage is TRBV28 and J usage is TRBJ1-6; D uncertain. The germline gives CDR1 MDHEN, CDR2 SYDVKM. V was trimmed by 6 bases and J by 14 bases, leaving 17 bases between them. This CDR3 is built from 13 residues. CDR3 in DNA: TGTGCCAGCAGACCCTCGGCGGTCCTTACCCTCCACTTT. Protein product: CASRPSAVLTLHF.

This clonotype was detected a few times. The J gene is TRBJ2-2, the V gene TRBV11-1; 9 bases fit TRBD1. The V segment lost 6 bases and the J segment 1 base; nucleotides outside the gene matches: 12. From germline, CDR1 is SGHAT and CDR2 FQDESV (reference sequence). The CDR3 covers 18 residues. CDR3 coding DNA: TGTGCCAGCAGGGGCCCCCTGGGACAGGGATGGAACACCGGGGAGCTGTTTTTT. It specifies CASRGPLGQGWNTGELFF.

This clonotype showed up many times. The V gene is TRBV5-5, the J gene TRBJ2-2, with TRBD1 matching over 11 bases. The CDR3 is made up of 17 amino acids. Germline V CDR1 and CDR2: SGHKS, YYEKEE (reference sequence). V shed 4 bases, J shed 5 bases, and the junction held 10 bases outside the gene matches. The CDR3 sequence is CASSGGQGARVTGELFF. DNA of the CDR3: TGTGCCAGCAGCGGAGGACAGGGGGCGAGGGTTACCGGGGAGCTGTTTTTT. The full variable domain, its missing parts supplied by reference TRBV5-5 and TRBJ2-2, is DAGVTQSPTHLIKTRGQQVTLRCSPISGHKSVSWYQQVLGQGPQFIFQYYEKEERGRGNFPDRFSARQFPNYSSELNVNALLLGDSALYLCASSGGQGARVTGELFFGEGSRLTVL.

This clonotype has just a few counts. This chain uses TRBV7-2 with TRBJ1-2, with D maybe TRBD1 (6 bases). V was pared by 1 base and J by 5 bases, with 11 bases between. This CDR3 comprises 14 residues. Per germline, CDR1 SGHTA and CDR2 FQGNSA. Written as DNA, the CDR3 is TGTGCCAGCAGCTTAGGGAGGACAGAGTATGGCTACACCTTC. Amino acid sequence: CASSLGRTEYGYTF.

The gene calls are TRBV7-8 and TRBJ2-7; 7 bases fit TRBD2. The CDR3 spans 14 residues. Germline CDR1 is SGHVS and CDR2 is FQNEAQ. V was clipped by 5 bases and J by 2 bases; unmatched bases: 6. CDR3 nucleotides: TGTGCCAGCAGCATAACCGGGACTACCTACGAGCAGTACTTC. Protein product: CASSITGTTYEQYF.

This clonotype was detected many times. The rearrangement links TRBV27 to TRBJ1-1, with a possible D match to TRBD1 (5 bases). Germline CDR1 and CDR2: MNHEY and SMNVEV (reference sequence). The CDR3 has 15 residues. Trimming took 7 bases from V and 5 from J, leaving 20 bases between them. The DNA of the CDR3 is TGTGCCAGCACCCTGAGGAGCCGAGGGGATACTGAAGCTTTCTTT. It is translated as CASTLRSRGDTEAFF.

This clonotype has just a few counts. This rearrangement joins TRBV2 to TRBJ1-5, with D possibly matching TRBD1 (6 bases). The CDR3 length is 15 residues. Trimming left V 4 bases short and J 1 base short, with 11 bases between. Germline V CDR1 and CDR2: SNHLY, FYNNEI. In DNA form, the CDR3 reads TGTGCCAGCAGTGGGTGGGGGCAAAGCAATCAGCCCCAGCATTTT. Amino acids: CASSGWGQSNQPQHF.

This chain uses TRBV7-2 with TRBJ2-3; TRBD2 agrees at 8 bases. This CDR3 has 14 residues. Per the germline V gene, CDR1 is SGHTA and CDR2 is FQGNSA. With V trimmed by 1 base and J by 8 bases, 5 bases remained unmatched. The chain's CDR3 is CASSLEAGELTQYF. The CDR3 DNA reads TGTGCCAGCAGCTTAGAAGCGGGGGAGCTTACGCAGTATTTT. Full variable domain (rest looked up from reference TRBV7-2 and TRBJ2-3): GAGVSQSPSNKVTEKGKDVELRCDPISGHTALYWYRQSLGQGLEFLIYFQGNSAPDKSGLPSDRFSAERTGGSVSTLTIQRTQQEDSAVYLCASSLEAGELTQYFGPGTRLTVL.

The CDR3 protein is CASSLLGTYNEQFF. The CDR3 DNA is TGTGCCAGCAGTTTGTTGGGTACTTACAATGAGCAGTTCTTC. The chain uses TRBV27 and TRBJ2-1; D ambiguous. CDR3 length: 14 residues. V was clipped by 3 bases and J by 4 bases, with 10 bases between them. From germline, CDR1 is MNHEY and CDR2 SMNVEV (reference sequence).

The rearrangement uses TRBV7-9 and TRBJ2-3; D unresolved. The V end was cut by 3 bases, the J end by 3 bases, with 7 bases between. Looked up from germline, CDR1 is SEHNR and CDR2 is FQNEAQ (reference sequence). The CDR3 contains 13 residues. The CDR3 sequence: CASSFYGTDTQYF. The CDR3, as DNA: TGTGCCAGCAGCTTTTACGGAACAGATACGCAGTATTTT.

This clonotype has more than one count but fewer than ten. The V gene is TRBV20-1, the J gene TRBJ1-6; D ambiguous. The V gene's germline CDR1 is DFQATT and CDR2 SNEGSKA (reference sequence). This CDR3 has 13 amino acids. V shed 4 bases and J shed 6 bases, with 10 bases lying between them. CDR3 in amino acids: CSAIRPSNSPLHF. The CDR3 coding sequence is TGCAGTGCTATAAGACCGAGTAATTCACCCCTCCACTTT.

CDR3 amino acids: CAIGRVRVAHEQYF. The DNA of the CDR3 is TGTGCCATAGGCCGGGTCAGGGTGGCCCACGAGCAGTACTTC. The chain uses TRBV7-2 and TRBJ2-7; D is perhaps TRBD1 (5 bases). The germline V gene encodes CDR1 SGHTA and CDR2 FQGNSA. This CDR3 has 14 amino acids. Between the trimmed V and J ends, which lost 10 bases and 5 bases, there was a span of 21 bases.

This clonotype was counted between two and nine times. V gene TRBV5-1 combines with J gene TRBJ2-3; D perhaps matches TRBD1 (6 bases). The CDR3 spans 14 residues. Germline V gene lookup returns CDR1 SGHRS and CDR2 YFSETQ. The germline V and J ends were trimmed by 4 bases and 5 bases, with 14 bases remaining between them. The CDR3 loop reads CASSLTGWGDTQYF. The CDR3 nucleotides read TGCGCCAGCAGCCTGACAGGTTGGGGAGATACGCAGTATTTT.

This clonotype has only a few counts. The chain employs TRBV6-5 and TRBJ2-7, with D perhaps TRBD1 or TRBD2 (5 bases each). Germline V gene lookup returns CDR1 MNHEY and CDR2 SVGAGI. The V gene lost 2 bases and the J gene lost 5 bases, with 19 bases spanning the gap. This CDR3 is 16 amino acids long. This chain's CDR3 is CASSYDRDGFRDEQYF. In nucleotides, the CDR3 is TGTGCCAGCAGTTACGATCGGGACGGATTTCGCGACGAGCAGTACTTC.

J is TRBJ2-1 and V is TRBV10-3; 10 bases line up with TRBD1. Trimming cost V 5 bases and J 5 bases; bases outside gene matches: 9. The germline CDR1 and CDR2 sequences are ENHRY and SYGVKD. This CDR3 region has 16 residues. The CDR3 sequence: CAISYGTGVVDNEQFF. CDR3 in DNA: TGTGCCATCAGTTACGGGACAGGGGTGGTTGACAATGAGCAGTTCTTC.

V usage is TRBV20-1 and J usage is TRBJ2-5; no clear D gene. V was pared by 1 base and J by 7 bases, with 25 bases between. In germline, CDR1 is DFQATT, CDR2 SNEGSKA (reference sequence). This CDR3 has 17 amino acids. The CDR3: CSARATLYMSPVGTQYF. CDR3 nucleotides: TGCAGTGCTAGAGCCACCCTGTACATGAGCCCCGTCGGGACCCAGTACTTC.

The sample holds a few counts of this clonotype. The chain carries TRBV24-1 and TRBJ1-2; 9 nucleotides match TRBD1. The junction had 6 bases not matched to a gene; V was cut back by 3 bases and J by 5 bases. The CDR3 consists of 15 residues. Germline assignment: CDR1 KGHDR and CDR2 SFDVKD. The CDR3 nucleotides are TGTGCCACCAGTGATCCGGGACAGGGTTTTTATGGCTACACCTTC. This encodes CATSDPGQGFYGYTF.

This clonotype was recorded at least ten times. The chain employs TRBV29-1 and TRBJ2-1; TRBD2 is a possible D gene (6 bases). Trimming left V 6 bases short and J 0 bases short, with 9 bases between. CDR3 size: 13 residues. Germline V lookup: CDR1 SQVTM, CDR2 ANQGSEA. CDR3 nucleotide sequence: TGCAGCGTCTTTAGCGGCTCCTACAATGAGCAGTTCTTC. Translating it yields CSVFSGSYNEQFF.

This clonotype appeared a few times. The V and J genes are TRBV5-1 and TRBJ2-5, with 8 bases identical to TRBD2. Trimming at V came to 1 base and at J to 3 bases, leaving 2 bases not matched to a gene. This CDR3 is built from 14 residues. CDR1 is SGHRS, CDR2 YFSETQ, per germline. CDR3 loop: CASSLHGREETQYF. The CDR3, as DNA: TGCGCCAGCAGCTTGCACGGGAGGGAAGAGACCCAGTACTTC.

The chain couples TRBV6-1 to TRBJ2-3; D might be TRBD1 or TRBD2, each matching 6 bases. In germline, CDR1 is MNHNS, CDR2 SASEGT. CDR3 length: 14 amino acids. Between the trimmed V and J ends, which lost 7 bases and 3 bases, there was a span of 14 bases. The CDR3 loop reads CASKGGLITDTQYF. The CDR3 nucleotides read TGTGCCAGCAAGGGGGGACTTATAACAGATACGCAGTATTTT.

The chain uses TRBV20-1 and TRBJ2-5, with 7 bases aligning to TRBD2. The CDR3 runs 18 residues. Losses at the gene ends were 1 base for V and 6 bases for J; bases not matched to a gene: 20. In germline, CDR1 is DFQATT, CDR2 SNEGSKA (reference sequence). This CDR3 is CSARGGTTQRAPDQTQYF. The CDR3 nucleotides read TGCAGTGCTAGAGGGGGGACTACTCAGAGGGCCCCGGACCAGACCCAGTACTTC.